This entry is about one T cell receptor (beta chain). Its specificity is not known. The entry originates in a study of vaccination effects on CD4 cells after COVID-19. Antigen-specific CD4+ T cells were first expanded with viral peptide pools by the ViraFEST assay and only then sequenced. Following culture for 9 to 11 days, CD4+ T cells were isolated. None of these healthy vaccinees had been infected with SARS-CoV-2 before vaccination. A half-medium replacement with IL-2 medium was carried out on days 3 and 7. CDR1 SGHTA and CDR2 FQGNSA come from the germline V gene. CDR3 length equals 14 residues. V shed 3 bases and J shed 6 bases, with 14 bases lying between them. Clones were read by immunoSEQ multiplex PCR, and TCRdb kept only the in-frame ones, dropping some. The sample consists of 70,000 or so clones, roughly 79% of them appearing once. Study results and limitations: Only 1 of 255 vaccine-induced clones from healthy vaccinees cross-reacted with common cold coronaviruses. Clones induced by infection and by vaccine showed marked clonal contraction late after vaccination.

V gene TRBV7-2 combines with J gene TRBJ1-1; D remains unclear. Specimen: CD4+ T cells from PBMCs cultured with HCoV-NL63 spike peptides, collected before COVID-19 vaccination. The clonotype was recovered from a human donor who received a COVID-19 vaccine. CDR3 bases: TGTGCCAGCAGCTTCTCGGCGCGGGGTCCTGAAGCTTTCTTT. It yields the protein CASSFSARGPEAFF.